The sequence of this T cell receptor beta chain was determined in a study of T cells after posttransplantation cyclophosphamide. Study-wide findings and caveats: Tissue-infiltrating T cells from skin or gut overlapped little with blood T cells.

Peripheral blood was collected from the related graft donor on the marrow donation day. Here immunoSEQ multiplex PCR was the method, and the copy in TCRdb shows in-frame clones only, minus some. The sample shows approximately 41,000 clones, no singletons; the ten largest hold roughly 2.5%. This clone was seen only a few times. Antigen unknown. Sequenced sample: PBMCs. The sequence was collected from a man aged 45-65 years in good health, CMV-negative, and a related stem cell transplant donor.

CDR3 loop: CSARFREQFF. The CDR3 nucleotides read TGCAGTGCTAGATTCCGTGAGCAGTTCTTC. The chain links TRBV20-1 to TRBJ2-1, with no clear D. V lost 2 bases and J lost 9, with 5 bases in between. Germline-derived CDR1 and CDR2 are DFQATT and SNEGSKA (reference sequence). There are 10 residues in the CDR3.